The clone carrying this T cell receptor beta chain showed up many times. The CDR3 length is 13 residues. Germline V gene data show CDR1 as MDHEN and CDR2 as SYDVKM. The V gene lost 9 bases and the J gene lost 8 bases, with 17 bases spanning the gap. The source of the sample is a study of T cells in Graves' hyperthyroidism and ophthalmopathy. Amplification of TCR beta CDR3 regions used RNA as the template. When the TCR CDR3 underwent first-round RT-PCR, the HTBI primer set was used. TCRdb ran MiXCR on the multiplex PCR reads and lists one entry per CDR3 protein. The table lists 600,000 to 900,000 distinct CDR3 sequences, 16% of them singletons.

The TCR originated in a man younger than 35 with Graves' hyperthyroidism. Sequenced input: blood. The rearrangement uses TRBV28 and TRBJ2-1; no clear D. This chain's CDR3 is CASRSQLTYEQFF. DNA for the CDR3: TGTGCCAGTCGGTCGCAGCTTACCTATGAGCAGTTCTTC.